This passage covers 26 T cell receptor beta chains from one sample sequenced in a study of T cell responses to AZD1222 COVID-19 vaccine. Produced via immunoSEQ multiplex PCR; TCRdb's table is partial and in-frame only. Counted here are tens of thousands of clones, approximately 89% occurring once; the ten biggest clones make up about 3%. The specimen comprised peripheral blood, sampled on day 0 of MenACWY control vaccination. These receptor sequences come from an adult in good health.

The chain couples TRBV14 to TRBJ2-1, with D tentatively TRBD2 (5 bases). The V end was cut by 1 base, the J end by 9 bases, with 10 bases between. The germline V gene encodes CDR1 SGHDN and CDR2 FVKESK. CDR3 length: 13 amino acids. The CDR3 here is CASSQVGAGEQFF. DNA of the CDR3: TGTGCCAGCAGCCAAGTGGGCGCGGGTGAGCAGTTCTTC.

This clone appeared a single time. V is TRBV28 and J is TRBJ1-2, with D tentatively TRBD1 (5 bases). The CDR3 spans 17 residues. V was shortened by 5 bases and J by 5 bases, with 24 bases between the two germline ends. Germline V gene sequence: CDR1 MDHEN, CDR2 SYDVKM. The CDR3 loop is CASSPVGAGAEEYGYTF. The CDR3 region has the DNA TGTGCCAGCAGTCCCGTTGGGGCTGGCGCCGAGGAGTATGGCTACACCTTC.

In this sample, this clone turned up a few times. The chain links TRBV5-6 to TRBJ2-7, with a weak D call TRBD2 (5 bases). The length of the CDR3 is 12 residues. Trimming shortened V by 5 bases and J by 6 bases, and 12 bases separated the two germline ends. Per germline, CDR1 SGHDT and CDR2 YYEEEE. CDR3 bases: TGTGCCAGCAGATCCGGGCTAGCCGAGCAGTACTTC. Protein product: CASRSGLAEQYF.

In nucleotides, the CDR3 is TGCAGCGTTGCAGGGAGCGTAGTGGAGACCCAGTACTTC. Translating it yields CSVAGSVVETQYF. V is TRBV29-1 and J is TRBJ2-5; D might be TRBD1 or TRBD2, each matching 5 bases. V was pared by 4 bases and J by 5 bases, with 14 bases between. This CDR3 region has 13 residues. Germline CDR1 and CDR2: SQVTM and ANQGSEA.

The rearrangement links TRBV6-5 to TRBJ1-3; D is ambiguous. Germline values: CDR1 MNHEY, CDR2 SVGAGI. CDR3 length: 14 amino acids. V lost 8 bases, J lost 0 bases, and 11 bases lay in between. The CDR3 DNA sequence: TGTGCCAGCGGGAGAGAATACTCTGGAAACACCATATATTTT. This encodes CASGREYSGNTIYF.

The rearrangement joins TRBV6-4 to TRBJ1-4, with 7 bases matching TRBD1. V shed 6 bases, J shed 8 bases, and the junction held 9 bases outside the gene matches. CDR1 and CDR2 (germline): MRHNA, SNTAGT. The CDR3 covers 14 residues. The CDR3 reads CASSTGVLGEKLFF. The CDR3 coding sequence is TGTGCCAGCAGCACAGGGGTCCTGGGAGAAAAACTGTTTTTT.

A few counts support this clone. The chain recombines TRBV21-1 with TRBJ1-4. TRBV21-1 has pseudogene status. The CDR3 is made up of 18 amino acids. The CDR3 protein is CASSKGRRTGPLGEKLFF. The CDR3 bases are TGTGCCAGCAGCAAGGGGCGTAGAACGGGGCCCCTTGGTGAAAAACTGTTTTTT.

The V call is TRBV2, the J call TRBJ2-1; 10 bases line up with TRBD1. Per germline, CDR1 SNHLY and CDR2 FYNNEI. This CDR3 has 13 residues. The ends lost 8 bases at V and 5 bases at J; junction bases unmatched: 3. The CDR3 is CASGTGENNEQFF. The CDR3 DNA sequence: TGTGCCAGCGGGACAGGGGAAAACAATGAGCAGTTCTTC.

The V call is TRBV5-1, the J call TRBJ1-4, with D unclear. The CDR3 length is 15 residues. Germline CDR1 and CDR2: SGHRS and YFSETQ. V was clipped by 4 bases and J by 2 bases, with 12 bases between them. CDR3 sequence reads: CASSGGGLTNEKLFF. Written as DNA, the CDR3 is TGCGCCAGCAGCGGCGGCGGTCTGACTAATGAAAAACTGTTTTTT. Variable domain in full (rest from reference TRBV5-1 and TRBJ1-4): KAGVTQTPRYLIKTRGQQVTLSCSPISGHRSVSWYQQTPGQGLQFLFEYFSETQRNKGNFPGRFSGRQFSNSRSEMNVSTLELGDSALYLCASSGGGLTNEKLFFGSGTQLSVL.

V gene TRBV5-1 combines with J gene TRBJ2-3, with 10 bases matching TRBD1. Germline assignment: CDR1 SGHRS and CDR2 YFSETQ. The CDR3 has 16 residues. V lost 4 bases to trimming and J lost 0 bases; unmatched junction nucleotides: 5. In DNA, the CDR3 is TGCGCCAGCAGCCTCGGGACAGGGGTTAGCACAGATACGCAGTATTTT. Amino acids: CASSLGTGVSTDTQYF.

V and J are TRBV30 and TRBJ1-1; unclear D gene. Trimming took off 2 bases at V and 3 bases at J, with 7 bases between the two ends. Germline-derived CDR1 and CDR2 are GTSNPN and SVGIG (reference sequence). There are 12 residues in the CDR3. The CDR3 protein is CAWSLWDTEAFF. The CDR3, as DNA: TGTGCCTGGAGTCTATGGGACACTGAAGCTTTCTTT. The entire variable domain, with the rest obtained from reference TRBV30 and TRBJ1-1, is as follows: SQTIHQWPATLVQPVGSPLSLECTVEGTSNPNLYWYRQAAGRGLQLLFYSVGIGQISSEVPQNLSASRPQDRQFILSSKKLLLSDSGFYLCAWSLWDTEAFFGQGTRLTVV.

This chain uses TRBV9 with TRBJ1-6, with D maybe TRBD1 (5 bases). The CDR3 sequence is 12 residues long. Germline assignment: CDR1 SGDLS and CDR2 YYNGEE. Deletions cut 0 bases from V and 13 bases from J, with 8 bases between. The CDR3 is CASSVAEGPLHF. CDR3 in DNA: TGTGCCAGCAGCGTAGCTGAGGGGCCCCTCCACTTT.

V usage is TRBV20-1 and J usage is TRBJ2-7; TRBD2 matches 9 bases. Germline V CDR1 and CDR2: DFQATT, SNEGSKA (reference sequence). The CDR3 extends over 14 amino acids. V was pared by 3 bases and J by 2 bases, with 5 bases of the junction left unmatched. The CDR3 loop reads CSASRLAGAYEQYF. The CDR3 DNA is TGCAGTGCTAGTAGGTTAGCGGGAGCCTACGAGCAGTACTTC.

The chain recombines TRBV5-6 with TRBJ2-5; D is perhaps TRBD2 (7 bases). The length of the CDR3 is 13 residues. The V gene's germline CDR1 is SGHDT and CDR2 YYEEEE. V lost 4 bases, J lost 5 bases, and 12 bases lay in between. The DNA of the CDR3 is TGTGCCAGCAGCGGGGGGGGCGGGGAGACCCAGTACTTC. Its translation is CASSGGGGETQYF.

This clone was seen more than once but under ten times. The rearrangement joins TRBV9 to TRBJ1-5; D may be TRBD1 (6 bases). The CDR3 spans 14 residues. Trimming removed 0 bases at V and 6 bases at J, with 10 bases between. CDR1 SGDLS and CDR2 YYNGEE come from the germline V gene. This CDR3 reads CASSVGGGSQPQHF. DNA for the CDR3: TGTGCCAGCAGCGTAGGAGGGGGAAGTCAGCCCCAGCATTTT. Variable domain in full (rest from reference TRBV9 and TRBJ1-5): DSGVTQTPKHLITATGQRVTLRCSPRSGDLSVYWYQQSLDQGLQFLIQYYNGEERAKGNILERFSAQQFPDLHSELNLSSLELGDSALYFCASSVGGGSQPQHFGDGTRLSIL.

The J gene is TRBJ1-2, the V gene TRBV7-2, with D maybe TRBD1 (5 bases). The length of the CDR3 is 14 residues. V dropped 7 bases and J dropped 2 bases, with 14 bases sitting between them. CDR1 is SGHTA and CDR2 is FQGNSA in the germline V gene. CDR3 nucleotide sequence: TGTGCCAGCACCATTGGGGGGGGGAACTATGGCTACACCTTC. It yields the protein CASTIGGGNYGYTF.

This rearrangement joins TRBV5-6 to TRBJ1-2; the match to TRBD1 covers 9 bases. Germline V gene data show CDR1 as SGHDT and CDR2 as YYEEEE. The CDR3 sequence is 15 residues long. Trimming removed 4 bases from V and 6 bases from J; junction bases left unmatched: 10. The CDR3 DNA reads TGTGCCAGCAGCCTAACCGGGACAGGGAAGGATGGCTACACCTTC. It encodes CASSLTGTGKDGYTF.

The chain carries TRBV5-4 and TRBJ2-1; no reliable D call. The germline CDR1 and CDR2 sequences are SGHNT and YYREEE (reference sequence). The CDR3 runs to 14 residues. Trimming cost V 2 bases and J 0 bases, with 6 bases left between them. The CDR3 sequence is CASSFAASYNEQFF. The DNA of the CDR3 is TGTGCCAGCAGCTTTGCTGCCTCCTACAATGAGCAGTTCTTC.

The V call is TRBV4-3, the J call TRBJ1-3; D unresolved. V was clipped by 0 bases and J by 1 base, with 13 bases between them. This CDR3 region has 17 residues. The germline V gene encodes CDR1 LGHNA and CDR2 YSLEER. The CDR3 loop is CASSQDLTAPSGNTIYF. The CDR3 coding sequence is TGCGCCAGCAGCCAAGATCTAACAGCACCTTCTGGAAACACCATATATTTT.

The chain recombines TRBV4-2 with TRBJ1-4; TRBD1 might be the D (6 bases). The germline CDR1 and CDR2 sequences are LGHNA and YNFKEQ. There are 15 residues in the CDR3. Deletions cut 3 bases from V and 6 bases from J, with 14 bases between. The CDR3 DNA is TGTGCCAGCAGCCACAACAGGGAGATATATGAAAAACTGTTTTTT. Its protein is CASSHNREIYEKLFF.

The rearrangement links TRBV11-3 to TRBJ2-1; a possible D gene is TRBD1 (5 bases). The CDR3 totals 17 residues. The V end was cut by 3 bases, the J end by 4 bases, with 19 bases between. The V gene's germline CDR1 is SGHNT and CDR2 YENEEA. The CDR3 nucleotides are TGTGCCAGCAGCTTCTTCAGGGCTAGTTTTATGTACAATGAGCAGTTCTTC. Protein sequence: CASSFFRASFMYNEQFF. Full variable domain (outside the CDR3, taken from reference TRBV11-3 and TRBJ2-1): EAGVVQSPRYKIIEKKQPVAFWCNPISGHNTLYWYLQNLGQGPELLIRYENEEAVDDSQLPKDRFSAERLKGVDSTLKIQPAELGDSAVYLCASSFFRASFMYNEQFFGPGTRLTVL.

This clone was seen only a few times. The genes are TRBV12-5 and TRBJ1-5; no clear D gene. The CDR3 contains 14 residues. Germline V lookup: CDR1 LGHNT, CDR2 FRNRAP. V shed 5 bases and J shed 0 bases, with 8 bases lying between them. For the CDR3, the DNA is TGTGCTAGTGGTGGGCACGTTAGCAATCAGCCCCAGCATTTT. It is translated as CASGGHVSNQPQHF. The entire variable domain, with the rest obtained from reference TRBV12-5 and TRBJ1-5, is as follows: DARVTQTPRHKVTEMGQEVTMRCQPILGHNTVFWYRQTMMQGLELLAYFRNRAPLDDSGMPKDRFSAEMPDATLATLKIQPSEPRDSAVYFCASGGHVSNQPQHFGDGTRLSIL.

The V gene is TRBV7-8, the J gene TRBJ2-7; 9 nucleotides match TRBD2. This CDR3 comprises 13 residues. Germline-derived CDR1 and CDR2 are SGHVS and FQNEAQ. Unmatched junction bases numbered 5, after V lost 7 bases and J lost 4 bases. The CDR3 region has the DNA TGTGCCAGCATGCGGCGGGGGGGTTACGAGCAGTACTTC. It translates to CASMRRGGYEQYF.

The rearrangement joins TRBV19 to TRBJ2-7; TRBD1 agrees at 12 bases. V lost 3 bases to trimming and J lost 6 bases; unmatched junction nucleotides: 3. The CDR3 length is 14 residues. The germline CDR1 and CDR2 sequences are LNHDA and SQIVND (reference sequence). CDR3 region: CASSIGTGGFEQYF. The CDR3 DNA reads as TGTGCCAGTAGTATTGGGACAGGGGGCTTCGAGCAGTACTTC.

The chain employs TRBV11-2 and TRBJ2-7; TRBD1 agrees at 8 bases. Looked up from germline, CDR1 is SGHAT and CDR2 is FQNNGV. The CDR3 runs 14 residues. After removal of 0 bases from V and 6 bases from J, the junction contained 4 bases not matched to a gene. The CDR3 loop is CASSLEAGGGEQYF. In nucleotides, the CDR3 is TGTGCCAGCAGCTTAGAGGCAGGGGGCGGCGAGCAGTACTTC.

This clone appeared a few times. V usage is TRBV28 and J usage is TRBJ2-5, with TRBD2 identical over 12 bases. Germline V gives CDR1 MDHEN, CDR2 SYDVKM. V shed 4 bases and J 2 bases; nucleotides not matched to a gene: 11. The CDR3 runs 18 residues. CDR3 in amino acids: CASSSPSLLAGGQETQYF. The DNA for the CDR3 is TGTGCCAGCAGTTCTCCCTCCCTTCTAGCGGGGGGGCAAGAGACCCAGTACTTC.